A selection of T cell receptor beta chains follows, all from one sample in a study of T-cell reconstitution after alpha-beta-depleted transplantation in children. A single record per CDR3 protein comes from TCRdb applying MiXCR to the PCR reads. This sample has 500,000 to 750,000 distinct CDR3 sequences; around 27% occur once, and the top ten carry 36%. The sample in question was PBMCs, obtained before TCRalphabeta/CD19-depleted stem cell transplant. These receptors came from a boy younger than two with Wiskott-Aldrich syndrome, due to receive a stem cell transplant. The CDR3 runs from the conserved cysteine through the conserved F or W. D genes are given only for firm matches. Rows give clone size only sometimes, using once, few, many, or a class for an expanded clone.

>14|TRBV6-2/TRBV6-3|-|TRBD1|TRBJ2-7
TGTGCCAGCAGTTACGTGGACAGGGGGCGCGAGCAGTACTTC
CASSYVDRGREQYF
>11|TRBV20-1|few|-|TRBJ2-7
TGCAGTGCCGCCAGTTCGGGCGAGCAGTACTTC
CSAASSGEQYF
>15|TRBV27|-|TRBD1|TRBJ1-1
TGTGCCAGCAGCCTTACGACAGGGGTGAACACTGAAGCTTTCTTT
CASSLTTGVNTEAFF
>14|TRBV4-2|once|TRBD2|TRBJ2-1
TGTGCCAGCAGCCCTAGCGGGAGGAACAATGAGCAGTTCTTC
CASSPSGRNNEQFF
>11|TRBV29-1|-|-|TRBJ2-3
TGCAGCGTTGCCCCGTCGGGCACGCAGTATTTT
CSVAPSGTQYF
>16|TRBV4-2|few|TRBD2|TRBJ2-1
TGTGCCAGCAGCCAAGATCGAGCTAGCGGGAGTAATGAGCAGTTCTTC
CASSQDRASGSNEQFF
>16|TRBV20-1|-|-|TRBJ2-1
TGCAGTGCTAGAGATCGAAGTAGGAGGGAACTCAATGAGCAGTTCTTC
CSARDRSRRELNEQFF
>12|TRBV29-1|few|-|TRBJ2-2
TGCAGCGTTCTCAGGGCGACCGGGGAGCTGTTTTTT
CSVLRATGELFF
>13|TRBV12-3/TRBV12-4|-|-|TRBJ2-7
TGTGCCAGCAGTATCCACGAGGTTAGGGAGCAGTACTTC
CASSIHEVREQYF
>16|TRBV20-1|-|TRBD2|TRBJ2-7
TGCAGTGCTAGTGTTGATATAGGCGGGAGGGGCTCCGAGCAGTACTTC
CSASVDIGGRGSEQYF
>12|TRBV25-1|few|TRBD2|TRBJ2-1
TGTGCCAGCAGTGGGGGGGGCAATGAGCAGTTCTTC
CASSGGGNEQFF
>15|TRBV28|-|TRBD2|TRBJ2-5
TGTGCCAGCAGTTCAGTGGCAGCGGGATCAGAGACCCAGTACTTC
CASSSVAAGSETQYF
>18|TRBV11-1|few|-|TRBJ2-1
TGTGCCAGCAGCTTAGCCCTCACGGGCGGAGGGCCGTACAATGAGCAGTTCTTC
CASSLALTGGGPYNEQFF
>15|TRBV4-1|few|-|TRBJ2-7
TGCGCCAGCAGCCAGGCCGCCACCTTAAACTACGAGCAGTACTTC
CASSQAATLNYEQYF
>17|TRBV27|-|-|TRBJ2-6
TGTGCCAGCAGTCAAGGACGGGGGCGCTCTGGGGCCAACGTCCTGACTTTC
CASSQGRGRSGANVLTF
>13|TRBV6-6|-|TRBD1|TRBJ2-3
TGTGCCAGCAGACAACAGGGGGCAGATACGCAGTATTTT
CASRQQGADTQYF
>14|TRBV5-1|few|-|TRBJ2-5
TGCGCCAGCACCGGGGTAGGGAGTCAAGAGACCCAGTACTTC
CASTGVGSQETQYF
>11|TRBV15|-|-|TRBJ2-1
TGTGCCACCAGCAGCCGGGGAGAGCAGTTCTTC
CATSSRGEQFF
>17|TRBV5-1|-|TRBD2|TRBJ2-3
TGCGCCAGCAGCTTGTTCGTACTAGCGGGTAGCACAGATACGCAGTATTTT
CASSLFVLAGSTDTQYF
>13|TRBV25-1|-|-|TRBJ2-5
TGTGCCAGCAGGGTCGGAGGGTTAGAGACCCAGTACTTC
CASRVGGLETQYF
>15|TRBV30|-|TRBD2|TRBJ2-1
TGTGCCTGGAGCCCGGGACTAGCGTTCTACAATGAGCAGTTCTTC
CAWSPGLAFYNEQFF
>17|TRBV27|few|TRBD2|TRBJ2-7
TGTGCCAGCAGTAAAGGGACTAGCGGGCGTACGTCCTACGAGCAGTACTTC
CASSKGTSGRTSYEQYF
>14|TRBV19|few|TRBD1|TRBJ2-7
TGTGCCAGTACCGGACAGGGAACGGGAAACGAGCAGTACTTC
CASTGQGTGNEQYF
>15|TRBV5-1|-|TRBD2|TRBJ2-1
TGCGCCAGCAGCTTGATTGCGGGAGCTTTGGATGAGCAGTTCTTC
CASSLIAGALDEQFF
>11|TRBV5-1|-|-|TRBJ2-1
TGCGCCCGAAGTCGGGGCAATGAGCAGTTCTTC
CARSRGNEQFF
>11|TRBV5-1|many|-|TRBJ2-3
TGTGCCAGCAGTTCTGCCGATACGCAGTATTTT
CASSSADTQYF
>15|TRBV7-2|few|-|TRBJ1-4
TGTGCCAGCAGCTTAGCATGGAGGGATAATGAAAAACTGTTTTTT
CASSLAWRDNEKLFF
>15|TRBV28|few|TRBD1|TRBJ2-7
TGTGCCAGCACCCCACCGGGACAGGGGGTCCACGAGCAGTACTTC
CASTPPGQGVHEQYF